The 6 T cell receptor beta chains below all came from one sample that was sequenced in a study of blood T cells in healthy people across ages. A second PCR, run for roughly 7 to 12 cycles, used a sample-barcoded 5' primer plus a J-beta primer mix. In TCRdb, the 5' RACE reads were re-called with MiXCR into one record per CDR3 protein. This table holds more than 750,000 distinct CDR3 sequences, about 28% found once. These data were likewise used in another study, on T cells of mothers and their children.

The sequencing input was blood. Source of these receptors: a woman in her thirties or forties in good health.

The table lists this clonotype with a few counts. One end of the junction fails to match germline, which may point to a read error. The J gene is TRBJ2-3, the V gene TRBV24-1; no definite D call. Germline CDR1 reads KGHDR; CDR2 reads SFDVKD. The CDR3 loop spans 14 amino acids. The CDR3 nucleotides read TGTGTCACCAGTGACTCCTTGACTCGAAATACGCAGTATTTT. It encodes CVTSDSLTRNTQYF.

In this sample, this clonotype turned up a few times. This chain links TRBV19 with TRBJ2-7; D uncertain. V lost 3 bases, J lost 0 bases, and 9 bases lay in between. The CDR3 loop spans 14 amino acids. Germline assignment: CDR1 LNHDA and CDR2 SQIVND (reference sequence). The CDR3 region is CASSILVSSYEQYF. CDR3 nucleotides: TGTGCCAGTAGTATCCTGGTGAGCTCCTACGAGCAGTACTTC.

This clonotype was counted a few times. The gene calls are TRBV7-9 and TRBJ1-4; D is unresolved. Germline loops: CDR1 SEHNR, CDR2 FQNEAQ (reference sequence). Trimming stripped 1 base from V and 6 bases from J, with 3 bases between. CDR3 length equals 12 residues. The DNA of the CDR3 is TGTGCCAGCAGCTTAGGGGATGAAAAACTGTTTTTT. Protein: CASSLGDEKLFF.

This clonotype showed up just a few times. The chain recombines TRBV28 with TRBJ1-1; TRBD1 is a possible D gene (6 bases). Trimming cost V 6 bases and J 4 bases, with 15 bases left between them. Germline CDR1 and CDR2: MDHEN and SYDVKM. CDR3 size: 14 residues. The CDR3 sequence: CASSGRQARTEAFF. CDR3 bases: TGTGCCAGCAGCGGGAGACAGGCTCGCACTGAAGCTTTCTTT.

The table lists this clonotype with a few counts. In DNA form, the CDR3 reads TGCAGTGCCAGCAAAGGGACAGGCCGTCCAGGCTATGGCTACACCTTC. It specifies CSASKGTGRPGYGYTF. The chain employs TRBV20-1 and TRBJ1-2; the match to TRBD1 covers 8 bases. V lost 6 bases and J lost 4; bases outside the gene matches: 16. Germline V CDR1 and CDR2: DFQATT, SNEGSKA (reference sequence). This CDR3 has 16 amino acids.

This clonotype was detected a few times. V usage is TRBV9 and J usage is TRBJ1-2; 7 bases fit TRBD1. Germline values: CDR1 SGDLS, CDR2 YYNGEE. CDR3 length equals 14 residues. The V and J ends lost 0 bases and 4 bases, in that order; junction bases with no gene match: 3. The DNA for the CDR3 is TGTGCCAGCAGCGTAGACAGGGGAGCCTATGGCTACACCTTC. It is translated as CASSVDRGAYGYTF.